This T cell receptor (beta chain) was sequenced in a study of blood T cell repertoires in COVID-19. CDR1 and CDR2 (germline): MDHEN, SYDVKM. The CDR3 loop spans 14 amino acids. The V segment lost 7 bases and the J segment 2 bases; nucleotides outside the gene matches: 7. The method was immunoSEQ multiplex PCR; TCRdb's version includes in-frame clones alone and lacks a portion of them. Among roughly 60,000 clones listed, around nine tenths were seen once. The chain has TRBV28 and TRBJ1-1; 7 bases fit TRBD1. The TCR was taken from a human donor with active COVID-19. The donor label of this sample is uncertain. The sample was peripheral blood. CDR3 in amino acids: CASTTGQPNTEAFF. The CDR3 DNA follows: TGTGCCAGCACCACGGGACAGCCAAACACTGAAGCTTTCTTT.